The present T cell receptor beta chain was sequenced within a study of T cell responses to AZD1222 COVID-19 vaccine. The protocol was immunoSEQ multiplex PCR, while the TCRdb copy is restricted to in-frame clones and leaves out a portion. The data contain about 140,000 clones, around 90% of them seen just once; the ten biggest clones take up more than 2.5%. Only one count was recorded for this clone. Its antigen remains unknown. There are 18 residues in the CDR3. In germline, CDR1 is LNHDA, CDR2 SQIVND (reference sequence). Trimming took 4 bases from V and 8 from J; bases not matched to a gene: 18. General study results and limits: Two AZD1222 administrations were followed by greater Spike-specific TCR breadth and depth.

The rearrangement uses TRBV19 and TRBJ1-5; 9 positions match TRBD1. The origin of this receptor is an adult in good health. The sample was peripheral blood, taken on day 0 of AZD1222 vaccination. The CDR3 reads CASSRSTSTQGALKPQHF. CDR3 in DNA: TGTGCCAGTAGTAGATCGACATCCACACAGGGGGCTCTCAAGCCCCAGCATTTT.